The 16 T cell receptor beta chains below were found in one sample sequenced in a study of cytomegalovirus exposure and HLA in healthy donors. Vbeta (60) and Jbeta (13) primers were used in the PCR. Data came from immunoSEQ multiplex PCR; TCRdb stores just in-frame clones and leaves some out. The sample has approximately 100,000 clones, around 75% seen once. Source material: PBMCs. The receptors come from a man aged 45-60 years in good health and CMV-seronegative.

The chain combines TRBV4-3 with TRBJ1-2, with TRBD1 as a possible D gene (5 bases). This CDR3 is 15 amino acids long. Trimming took 4 bases from V and 7 from J, leaving 19 bases between them. Germline assignment: CDR1 LGHNA and CDR2 YSLEER. CDR3 amino acids: CASSPDFTGSSGYTF. As DNA, the CDR3 is TGCGCCAGCAGCCCAGACTTTACAGGAAGCTCTGGCTACACCTTC.

This clone was seen just once. This chain uses TRBV28 with TRBJ2-7; D gene ambiguous. Germline CDR1 reads MDHEN; CDR2 reads SYDVKM. Between the trimmed V and J ends, which lost 6 bases and 5 bases, there was a span of 5 bases. The CDR3 runs 10 residues. CDR3 region: CASRANEQYF. DNA of the CDR3: TGTGCCAGCAGGGCCAACGAGCAGTACTTC.

The gene calls are TRBV19 and TRBJ2-5; 12 bases fit TRBD2. The ends lost 6 bases at V and 2 bases at J; junction bases unmatched: 7. The germline CDR1 and CDR2 sequences are LNHDA and SQIVND (reference sequence). The CDR3 consists of 16 residues. The CDR3 sequence is CASSQLAGGLQETQYF. The CDR3, as DNA: TGTGCCAGTAGCCAACTAGCGGGAGGTCTACAAGAGACCCAGTACTTC.

This chain links TRBV19 with TRBJ1-3; no clear D. CDR1 and CDR2 (germline): LNHDA, SQIVND (reference sequence). Between the trimmed V and J ends, which lost 8 bases and 1 base, there was a span of 9 bases. This CDR3 contains 13 residues. The CDR3 coding sequence is TGTGCCAGTTCCGTCCAGTCTGGAAACACCATATATTTT. The encoded protein is CASSVQSGNTIYF.

The rearrangement links TRBV25-1 to TRBJ2-5; D perhaps matches TRBD2 (5 bases). The CDR3 is 15 amino acids. V lost 3 bases and J lost 2, with 13 bases in between. In germline, CDR1 is MGHDK, CDR2 SYGVNS. CDR3 nucleotides: TGTGCCAGCAGTGAGGCCGGTTCGGGGCAAGAGACCCAGTACTTC. The encoded protein is CASSEAGSGQETQYF.

This chain uses TRBV19 with TRBJ1-1; D unclear. V shed 6 bases and J shed 5 bases, with 4 bases lying between them. The CDR3 runs 10 residues. Germline CDR1 LNHDA, CDR2 SQIVND (reference sequence). The CDR3 region has the DNA TGTGCCAGTAGGAGGACTGAAGCTTTCTTT. It specifies CASRRTEAFF.

The chain employs TRBV4-2 and TRBJ1-2, with unresolved D. The CDR3 is 12 residues long. CDR1 and CDR2 (germline): LGHNA, YNFKEQ. V was trimmed by 3 bases and J by 7 bases, leaving 9 bases between them. Written as DNA, the CDR3 is TGTGCCAGCAGCCAGCTACTAGGTGGCTACACCTTC. Encoded protein: CASSQLLGGYTF.

The chain carries TRBV6-1 and TRBJ2-3, with TRBD2 as a possible D gene (6 bases). CDR1 MNHNS and CDR2 SASEGT come from the germline V gene. The CDR3 runs 16 residues. The V gene lost 0 bases and the J gene lost 4 bases, with 14 bases spanning the gap. CDR3 sequence (DNA): TGTGCCAGCAGTGAAGCCGGGGGAAGGGGTCCAGATACGCAGTATTTT. Amino acids: CASSEAGGRGPDTQYF.

The gene calls are TRBV7-3 and TRBJ2-3; TRBD2 agrees at 8 bases. Trimming removed 3 bases from V and 4 bases from J; junction bases left unmatched: 12. Germline lookup yields CDR1 SGHTA and CDR2 FQGTGA. This CDR3 has 17 amino acids. The CDR3 sequence: CASSLGLVGGGSDTQYF. The DNA of the CDR3 is TGTGCCAGCAGCTTGGGACTAGTTGGGGGGGGATCAGATACGCAGTATTTT.

CDR3 nucleotide sequence: TGTGCCTGGAGGGTCCAGGGTCATTCACCCCTCCACTTT. This codes for CAWRVQGHSPLHF. V gene TRBV30 combines with J gene TRBJ1-6; TRBD1 might be the D (5 bases). V gave up 3 bases and J gave up 8 bases, with 11 bases separating them. The germline gives CDR1 GTSNPN, CDR2 SVGIG (reference sequence). The CDR3 consists of 13 residues.

The J gene is TRBJ1-2, the V gene TRBV5-4; 9 nucleotides match TRBD1. The CDR3 sequence is 15 residues long. Trimming at V came to 3 bases and at J to 5 bases, leaving 8 bases not matched to a gene. Germline CDR1 reads SGHNT; CDR2 reads YYREEE (reference sequence). CDR3 coding DNA: TGTGCCAGCAGCTCTACAGGGGGCAAAGGGTATGGCTACACCTTC. It translates to CASSSTGGKGYGYTF.

CDR3 residues: CASSLHNRVPLRVFGYTF. DNA for the CDR3: TGTGCCAGCAGCTTGCATAACAGGGTTCCGCTTCGTGTGTTCGGCTACACCTTC. The chain carries TRBV7-8 and TRBJ1-2, with D possibly being TRBD1 (6 bases). The CDR3 totals 18 residues. Germline-derived CDR1 and CDR2 are SGHVS and FQNEAQ. Trimming left V 3 bases short and J 8 bases short, with 28 bases between.

A word on this clone: Sequence at one end of the junction differs from germline and may be a read error. This sequence joins TRBV6-5 and TRBJ2-7; D not resolved. The V gene's germline CDR1 is MNHEY and CDR2 SVGAGI. The CDR3 extends over 12 amino acids. The chain's CDR3 is CVSSPSSYEQYF. The CDR3 nucleotides read TGTGTCAGCAGTCCTAGTTCCTACGAGCAGTACTTC.

V and J are TRBV10-3 and TRBJ1-2; 8 bases map to TRBD1. The CDR3 has 15 residues. Germline values: CDR1 ENHRY, CDR2 SYGVKD. V lost 9 bases and J lost 5; bases outside the gene matches: 14. CDR3 protein: CAIKNGQGGSYGYTF. CDR3 nucleotides: TGTGCCATAAAAAACGGACAGGGAGGTTCATATGGCTACACCTTC.

This clone was counted ten times or more. The chain employs TRBV10-3 and TRBJ2-2; D perhaps matches TRBD1 (5 bases). Germline values: CDR1 ENHRY, CDR2 SYGVKD. The V end lost 6 bases, the J end lost 6 bases, and 14 bases lay between the germline ends. CDR3 size: 14 residues. The CDR3 DNA reads TGTGCCATCAGCACAGGCGCTGACGCCGGGGAGCTGTTTTTT. Translation: CAISTGADAGELFF.

This chain links TRBV19 with TRBJ2-1; D gene unclear. The CDR3 totals 14 residues. V dropped 8 bases and J dropped 0 bases, with 11 bases sitting between them. The germline V gene encodes CDR1 LNHDA and CDR2 SQIVND (reference sequence). CDR3 loop: CASSPSSSYNEQFF. DNA for the CDR3: TGTGCCAGTTCTCCCTCGAGCTCCTACAATGAGCAGTTCTTC.